This T cell receptor (beta chain) was profiled in a study of T cell responses to AZD1222 COVID-19 vaccine (dated by TCRdb to about 2021). About the investigation overall: TCR sequencing was performed for roughly 240 trial participants, of whom approximately 200 were given two doses of AZD1222 and around 26 were given two doses of MenACWY control vaccine. Trial participants were enrolled by age into 18-55, 56-69 and 70-plus year subgroups, with about 150, 27 and 61 TCR-sequenced participants respectively.

Taken with the paper, the label for time point translates to: about 28 days (+/-7) after the second vaccine dose. AZD1222 recipients with second doses at about 4 weeks or about 12 weeks were pooled, because spike-specific TCR depth and breadth did not differ between schedules. Samples from vaccinated people were obtained from the UK trials COV001 and COV002, which included a single-blind randomized controlled phase 2/3 trial of AZD1222 (ChAdOx1 nCoV-19) in healthy adults. For TCRbeta chain sequencing, PBMC samples were collected from trial participants at day 0 and at day 28 after the second dose. A word on this clone: Its antigen target is currently unknown. No per-base quality is available; no much larger clone lies one base away.

The germline V end is reduced by 6 bases and the J end by 13 bases; junction bases left unmatched: 14. The germline V gene (reference sequence) gives CDR1 as GTSNPN and CDR2 as SVGIG. There are 14 amino acids in the CDR3, from cysteine to phenylalanine inclusive. Just the 42-base CDR3 DNA is kept, in frame starting at base 1. Results and caveats for the whole study, not just this receptor: In the small 56-69-year group, the increase in depth fell short of significance, most likely because of low power. After two AZD1222 doses, spike-specific TCR breadth and depth were significantly higher than at day 0 and than in MenACWY recipients. The vaccine-associated CD4 TCRs covered the entire spike protein, and the dominant responses fell in regions 160-218 and 743-854. Reportedly, close to half of the unique spike-specific TCRs recognized epitopes lying outside the regions that are mutated in the B.1.351 and B.1.1.7 variants. Most participants were white British and females outnumbered males, and the authors suggested that clonal diversity may have been underestimated. Because no samples from the day 14 peak response were available, repertoires could be characterized only after the peak T cell response. Only 5 to 7 AZD1222 recipients were SARS-CoV-2 seropositive at baseline, limiting conclusions about previously exposed vaccinees.

The CDR3 regions of human TCRbeta chains were analyzed by immunosequencing. The paper's processing steps were these. Repertoire TCRs were checked for matches against a reference library of SARS-CoV-2-specific TCRs that had been generated using the MIRA antigen-specificity platform. Breadth meant the fraction of unique TCRs that were SARS-CoV-2-associated, whereas depth meant the fraction of total T cells that were SARS-CoV-2-associated. Using the MIRA data, each spike-specific TCR was mapped to the spike region that the TCR reacts to and placed in a CD4 or CD8 class. Log10-transformed breadth and depth values were compared by one-way ANOVA with Sidak's multiple comparisons tests. The clones in this table, taken by TCRdb from immuneACCESS, are in-frame only. Not every clone is retained; where verified, under half of the shortfall comes from an unresolved V gene, and the cause of the rest is unknown. That table is the source of V, J and clone size, and D and trimming were worked out from the DNA. Within this sample are 100,000 to 150,000 clones, with approximately 91% of them counted one time only. The ten largest clones represent around 0.99% of the sample.

This receptor chain uses TRBV30 and TRBJ1-4, and TRBD1 aligns with 10 junction nucleotides. This clonotype originated in an adult who received the AZD1222 COVID-19 vaccine. The sample in question was peripheral blood, obtained 28 days after the second AZD1222 dose. CDR3 reads: CACSVGTGAEVLFF. The base sequence is TGTGCCTGCTCTGTGGGGACAGGGGCCGAGGTACTGTTTTTT.